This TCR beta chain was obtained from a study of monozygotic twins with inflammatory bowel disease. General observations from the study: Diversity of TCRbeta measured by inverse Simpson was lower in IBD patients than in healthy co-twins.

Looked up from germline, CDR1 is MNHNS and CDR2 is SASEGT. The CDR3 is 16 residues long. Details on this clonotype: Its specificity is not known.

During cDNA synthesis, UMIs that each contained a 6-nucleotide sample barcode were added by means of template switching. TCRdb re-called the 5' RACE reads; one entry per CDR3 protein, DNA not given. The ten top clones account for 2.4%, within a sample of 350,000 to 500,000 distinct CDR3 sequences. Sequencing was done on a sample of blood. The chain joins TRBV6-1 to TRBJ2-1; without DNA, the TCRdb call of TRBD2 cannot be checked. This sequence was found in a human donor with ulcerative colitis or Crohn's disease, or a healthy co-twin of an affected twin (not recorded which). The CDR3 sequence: CASTYQGLRTYNEQFF.